The 10 T cell receptor beta chains below come from one sample, sequenced in a study of cytomegalovirus exposure and HLA in healthy donors. PCR amplification relied on 60 Vbeta primers (plus 13 Jbeta primers). TCRdb keeps only in-frame clones here, not all; method: immunoSEQ multiplex PCR. The sample shows about 87,000 clones, and just over 15% sits with its ten largest clones. The source material was PBMCs. All receptors come from a man aged 50-59 years in good health and CMV-seropositive.

This chain links TRBV11-2 with TRBJ1-2; unclear D gene. Germline values: CDR1 SGHAT, CDR2 FQNNGV. Trimming removed 5 bases from V and 3 bases from J, with 19 bases in between. This CDR3 contains 16 residues. The CDR3 reads CASSLRPGVSDYGYTF. In nucleotides, the CDR3 is TGTGCCAGCAGCCTCAGGCCCGGGGTCAGCGACTATGGCTACACCTTC.

This chain joins TRBV28 and TRBJ1-2; 10 bases align to TRBD1. CDR3 length equals 16 residues. Germline CDR1 is MDHEN and CDR2 is SYDVKM. The V and J ends lost 8 bases and 7 bases, in that order; junction bases with no gene match: 16. The CDR3 DNA reads TGTGCCAGCGGCCGCCCCAAATCGACAGGGGGCTTTGGCTACACCTTC. Amino acids: CASGRPKSTGGFGYTF.

The CDR3 reads CASSPGDRDTQYF. For the CDR3, the DNA is TGCGCCAGCAGCCCCGGGGACAGAGATACGCAGTATTTT. The chain uses TRBV5-1 and TRBJ2-3, with 7 bases that match TRBD1. CDR3 length: 13 residues. Trimming at V came to 4 bases and at J to 5 bases, leaving 4 bases not matched to a gene. CDR1 SGHRS and CDR2 YFSETQ come from the germline V gene.

The chain combines TRBV29-1 with TRBJ1-2; TRBD1 might be the D (6 bases). V was shortened by 3 bases and J by 1 base, with 15 bases between the two germline ends. The V gene's germline CDR1 is SQVTM and CDR2 ANQGSEA. This CDR3 region has 15 residues. This CDR3 is CSVDAGAIHNYGYTF. The CDR3 coding sequence is TGCAGCGTTGATGCAGGGGCCATACATAACTATGGCTACACCTTC.

The V and J genes are TRBV5-1 and TRBJ1-2, with D tentatively TRBD1 (5 bases). This CDR3 is built from 15 residues. Germline V gene sequence: CDR1 SGHRS, CDR2 YFSETQ. The V end lost 0 bases, the J end lost 3 bases, and 12 bases lay between the germline ends. In DNA, the CDR3 is TGCGCCAGCAGCTTGGACCAGGGCGCGGACTATGGCTACACCTTC. This gives the protein CASSLDQGADYGYTF.

The J gene is TRBJ1-3, the V gene TRBV18; the match to TRBD1 covers 8 bases. This CDR3 is 16 amino acids long. V lost 6 bases, J lost 1 base, and 8 bases stayed unmatched. The germline gives CDR1 KGHSH, CDR2 LQKENI. CDR3 in DNA: TGTGCCAGCTCCGAGGGACAGGCGATTTCTGGAAACACCATATATTTT. The encoded protein is CASSEGQAISGNTIYF. The complete variable domain, with remaining parts taken from reference TRBV18 and TRBJ1-3, reads NAGVMQNPRHLVRRRGQEARLRCSPMKGHSHVYWYRQLPEEGLKFMVYLQKENIIDESGMPKERFSAEFPKEGPSILRIQQVVRGDSAAYFCASSEGQAISGNTIYFGEGSWLTVV.

The CDR3: CASSFSTGGIYGYTF. CDR3 DNA: TGTGCCAGCAGCTTTTCCACAGGCGGGATTTATGGCTACACCTTC. V gene TRBV7-8 combines with J gene TRBJ1-2, with a tentative D call TRBD1 (5 bases). The ends were cut back, 3 bases at V and 5 bases at J, with 16 bases in the middle. The CDR3 sequence is 15 residues long. Germline V gene data show CDR1 as SGHVS and CDR2 as FQNEAQ.

The chain links TRBV30 to TRBJ2-5, with a tentative D call TRBD2 (6 bases). Trimming left V 3 bases short and J 7 bases short, with 12 bases between. The CDR3 has 12 amino acids. Germline CDR1 is GTSNPN and CDR2 is SVGIG (reference sequence). In nucleotides, the CDR3 is TGTGCCTGGAGAACTAACGGGGGGACCCAGTACTTC. Translation: CAWRTNGGTQYF. Full variable domain (rest looked up from reference TRBV30 and TRBJ2-5): SQTIHQWPATLVQPVGSPLSLECTVEGTSNPNLYWYRQAAGRGLQLLFYSVGIGQISSEVPQNLSASRPQDRQFILSSKKLLLSDSGFYLCAWRTNGGTQYFGPGTRLLVL.

V is TRBV19 and J is TRBJ1-5; a weak D match, TRBD1 (6 bases). There are 15 residues in the CDR3. Germline CDR1 reads LNHDA; CDR2 reads SQIVND (reference sequence). Trimming took 5 bases from V and 4 from J, leaving 15 bases between them. As DNA, the CDR3 is TGTGCCAGTAGTTACCGACAGGCCCTAAATCAGCCCCAGCATTTT. Its protein product is CASSYRQALNQPQHF.

The V call is TRBV5-4, the J call TRBJ1-2, with 10 bases lining up with TRBD1. After removal of 4 bases from V and 4 bases from J, the junction contained 7 bases not matched to a gene. CDR1 is SGHNT and CDR2 is YYREEE in the germline V gene (reference sequence). CDR3 length: 15 amino acids. Here the CDR3 DNA reads TGTGCCAGCAGCATCGGGACAGGGGATCGCTATGGCTACACCTTC. Translated, it gives CASSIGTGDRYGYTF.